This T cell receptor (beta chain) derives from a study of blood T cells in healthy people across ages. Study results and caveats: When set beside aged donors, long-lived donors presented more naive CD4+ cells and higher diversity. A strong correlation was found between TCR beta diversity and the percentage of naive T cells.

A remark on this clonotype: Its antigen remains unidentified.

A J-beta primer mix and a sample-barcoded 5' primer were used in a second PCR of about 7 to 12 cycles. TCRdb used MiXCR to reprocess the 5' RACE reads, holding one entry per CDR3 protein. The repertoire holds about 570,000 distinct CDR3 sequences, roughly 28% seen once, with about 18% in the top ten. The trim removed 4 bases at V and 5 bases at J, leaving 9 bases unmatched. This CDR3 contains 15 residues. CDR1 and CDR2 (germline): SGHRS, YFSETQ. The V gene is TRBV5-1, the J gene TRBJ2-1; 7 positions agree with TRBD1. The sequence was collected from a woman aged 70 to 79 in good health. Sequencing was done on a sample of blood. The CDR3 nucleotides are TGCGCCAGCAGCCGGCCCGGACAGGCTAACAATGAGCAGTTCTTC. Translated: CASSRPGQANNEQFF.